Following are 5 T cell receptor beta chains from one sample sequenced in a study of T cell responses to AZD1222 COVID-19 vaccine. Generated by immunoSEQ multiplex PCR, the TCRdb table keeps only in-frame clones and is missing some. This sample carries around 260,000 clones, approximately 93% of them seen once, and the ten largest clones take roughly 0.6%. The starting material was peripheral blood, obtained on day 0 of AZD1222 vaccination. The source of these receptors is an adult in good health.

The chain combines TRBV10-3 with TRBJ1-3; the match to TRBD1 covers 8 bases. V was pared by 7 bases and J by 3 bases, with 5 bases of the junction left unmatched. Looked up from germline, CDR1 is ENHRY and CDR2 is SYGVKD. CDR3 size: 14 residues. The CDR3 coding sequence is TGTGCCATCACCCCAGACAGGGGTGGAAACACCATATATTTT. Encoded protein: CAITPDRGGNTIYF.

V usage is TRBV7-2 and J usage is TRBJ2-7; perhaps TRBD2 as D (6 bases). From germline, CDR1 is SGHTA and CDR2 FQGNSA. V lost 5 bases and J 2 bases, leaving 16 bases between the germline ends. The CDR3 sequence is 15 residues long. This CDR3 is CASSHRDFTPYEQYF. The CDR3 nucleotides are TGTGCCAGCAGCCACCGGGACTTCACCCCCTACGAGCAGTACTTC. Complete variable domain (other parts from reference TRBV7-2 and TRBJ2-7): GAGVSQSPSNKVTEKGKDVELRCDPISGHTALYWYRQSLGQGLEFLIYFQGNSAPDKSGLPSDRFSAERTGGSVSTLTIQRTQQEDSAVYLCASSHRDFTPYEQYFGPGTRLTVT.

The chain combines TRBV5-6 with TRBJ2-7; no definite D call. CDR1 and CDR2 (germline): SGHDT, YYEEEE. The CDR3 has 15 residues. V lost 3 bases and J lost 5, with 18 bases in between. The CDR3 is CASSYETALPDEQYF. In DNA form, the CDR3 reads TGTGCCAGCAGCTACGAGACGGCCCTCCCGGACGAGCAGTACTTC.

The V call is TRBV7-2, the J call TRBJ2-3; 9 positions match TRBD2. The CDR3 runs 13 residues. The germline V gene encodes CDR1 SGHTA and CDR2 FQGNSA. V trimming: 4 bases; J trimming: 9 bases; junction bases outside the gene matches: 5. Written as DNA, the CDR3 is TGTGCCAGCAGCTCCAGACTAGCGGAGACGCAGTATTTT. Amino acid sequence: CASSSRLAETQYF.

The chain couples TRBV6-2 or TRBV6-3 to TRBJ2-2; TRBD2 matches 10 bases. Germline V gene lookup returns CDR1 MNHEY and CDR2 SVGEGT. J gave up 13 bases and V 5 bases, and 10 bases lay outside the gene matches. The CDR3 is 14 residues long. The DNA of the CDR3 is TGTGCCAGCAGTACCCAGCGGGAGGGCCGGGCGCTGTTTTTT. Encoded protein: CASSTQREGRALFF.